These 14 T cell receptor beta chains share one sample of origin, sequenced in a study of blood T cell repertoires in COVID-19. The table came from immunoSEQ multiplex PCR; TCRdb's copy has only in-frame clones and leaves some out. The table has roughly 200,000 clones, approximately 94% seen once. Sequenced input: peripheral blood. The receptor source for this set is a man aged 25 to 40 with COVID-19, enrolled during active disease.

This chain joins TRBV19 and TRBJ1-5; possible D gene TRBD1, 6 bases. CDR3 size: 15 residues. With 7 bases removed from V and 0 bases from J, the gap between germline ends came to 13 bases. Germline V CDR1 and CDR2: LNHDA, SQIVND (reference sequence). The chain's CDR3 is CASTKTGASNQPQHF. CDR3 sequence (DNA): TGTGCCAGTACCAAGACAGGAGCTAGCAATCAGCCCCAGCATTTT.

V usage is TRBV7-3 and J usage is TRBJ2-1; TRBD1 matches 7 bases. J gave up 9 bases and V 2 bases, and 4 bases lay outside the gene matches. Germline CDR1 SGHTA, CDR2 FQGTGA. The CDR3 runs 13 residues. The CDR3 DNA reads TGTGCCAGCAGCTTAGGCCAGGGGGTTGAGCAGTTCTTC. This sequence encodes CASSLGQGVEQFF.

The chain recombines TRBV18 with TRBJ1-2; D is unresolved. V dropped 0 bases and J dropped 3 bases, with 11 bases sitting between them. Germline V gives CDR1 KGHSH, CDR2 LQKENI. The CDR3 runs to 15 residues. The CDR3 reads CASSPPSGWDYGYTF. The CDR3 bases are TGTGCCAGCTCACCACCGTCGGGTTGGGACTATGGCTACACCTTC.

The chain links TRBV10-1 to TRBJ2-3; D might be TRBD2 (6 bases). The CDR3 has 14 amino acids. The V gene's germline CDR1 is WNHNN and CDR2 SYGVQD (reference sequence). V was trimmed by 1 base and J by 5 bases, leaving 10 bases between them. The CDR3 is CASSEYGGEDTQYF. The DNA of the CDR3 is TGCGCCAGCAGTGAGTACGGGGGTGAAGATACGCAGTATTTT.

This chain connects TRBV6-5 to TRBJ2-2, with 7 bases lining up with TRBD1. The CDR3 loop spans 15 amino acids. Per germline, CDR1 MNHEY and CDR2 SVGAGI. J was trimmed by 1 base and V by 2 bases; bases with no gene match: 1. CDR3 nucleotides: TGTGCCAGCAGTTACGGGACAGTGAACACCGGGGAGCTGTTTTTT. Protein sequence: CASSYGTVNTGELFF.

The J gene is TRBJ1-2, the V gene TRBV6-5; 9 nucleotides line up with TRBD1. This CDR3 has 14 residues. The germline CDR1 and CDR2 sequences are MNHEY and SVGAGI. V lost 4 bases to trimming and J lost 4 bases; unmatched junction nucleotides: 4. This chain's CDR3 is CASSWTGAGYGYTF. In DNA, the CDR3 is TGTGCCAGCAGTTGGACAGGGGCGGGCTATGGCTACACCTTC.

The V call is TRBV7-9, the J call TRBJ1-3; D is unclear. Germline CDR1 is SEHNR and CDR2 is FQNEAQ (reference sequence). CDR3 length equals 16 residues. V was pared by 3 bases and J by 6 bases, with 18 bases between. The DNA for the CDR3 is TGTGCCAGCAGCTTGCAGTTCCCCACTACGATAAACACCATATATTTT. This codes for CASSLQFPTTINTIYF. Combining the CDR3 with reference TRBV7-9 and TRBJ1-3 gives the whole variable domain DTGVSQNPRHKITKRGQNVTFRCDPISEHNRLYWYRQTLGQGPEFLTYFQNEAQLEKSRLLSDRFSAERPKGSFSTLEIQRTEQGDSAMYLCASSLQFPTTINTIYFGEGSWLTVV.

This chain connects TRBV6-1 to TRBJ2-3, with 7 bases matching TRBD1. Per the germline V gene, CDR1 is MNHNS and CDR2 is SASEGT. Germline trimming cut 1 base from V and 1 base from J; bases unmatched to any gene: 2. CDR3 length: 15 residues. CDR3 sequence (DNA): TGTGCCAGCAGTGAAGAAACAGGGGGCACAGATACGCAGTATTTT. Protein: CASSEETGGTDTQYF.

V is TRBV30 and J is TRBJ1-2; 9 bases line up with TRBD1. Trimming removed 6 bases from V and 7 bases from J; junction bases left unmatched: 9. Germline V lookup: CDR1 GTSNPN, CDR2 SVGIG (reference sequence). CDR3 size: 13 residues. CDR3 residues: CACPVQGASGYTF. For the CDR3, the DNA is TGTGCCTGCCCGGTACAGGGGGCCTCTGGCTACACCTTC.

V gene TRBV19 combines with J gene TRBJ1-1; 7 bases map to TRBD1. The CDR3 contains 14 residues. Germline CDR1 is LNHDA and CDR2 is SQIVND (reference sequence). Trimming took 7 bases from V and 1 from J; bases not matched to a gene: 6. CDR3 DNA sequence: TGTGCCAGTACTGTGGGACAGACGAACACTGAAGCTTTCTTT. Amino acid sequence: CASTVGQTNTEAFF.

The chain carries TRBV19 and TRBJ1-6; D gene ambiguous. Germline assignment: CDR1 LNHDA and CDR2 SQIVND (reference sequence). CDR3 length equals 17 residues. V was trimmed by 8 bases and J by 5 bases, leaving 22 bases between them. CDR3 loop: CASQNPFSTANNSPLHF. Here the CDR3 DNA reads TGTGCCAGTCAAAACCCCTTCTCGACTGCCAATAATTCACCCCTCCACTTT.

V and J are TRBV10-3 and TRBJ2-7, with TRBD1 matching over 10 bases. CDR3 length: 16 amino acids. Germline-derived CDR1 and CDR2 are ENHRY and SYGVKD. V lost 7 bases and J lost 0; bases outside the gene matches: 9. Here the CDR3 reads CAIMVRQGAFSYEQYF. Here the CDR3 DNA reads TGTGCCATCATGGTTAGACAGGGGGCCTTCTCCTACGAGCAGTACTTC.

In its sample, this clone was seen once. The chain carries TRBV7-3 and TRBJ1-2; D is perhaps TRBD1 (6 bases). The CDR3 spans 14 residues. V was cut by 1 base and J by 6 bases, with 12 bases left in between. The germline gives CDR1 SGHTA, CDR2 FQGTGA. The CDR3 sequence: CASSLNREGDGYTF. Written as DNA, the CDR3 is TGTGCCAGCAGCTTAAACAGGGAAGGGGATGGCTACACCTTC.

The J gene is TRBJ1-2, the V gene TRBV7-9, with 7 bases lining up with TRBD1. Germline CDR1 is SEHNR and CDR2 is FQNEAQ (reference sequence). The CDR3 covers 14 residues. Losses at the gene ends were 6 bases for V and 3 bases for J; bases not matched to a gene: 7. This CDR3 is CASRAQGNHYGYTF. Here the CDR3 DNA reads TGTGCCAGCAGAGCACAGGGGAACCACTATGGCTACACCTTC.